Reported below is one T cell receptor beta chain. The data belong to a study of cytomegalovirus exposure and HLA in healthy donors. The PCR contained 60 Vbeta and 13 Jbeta primers. Clones were read by immunoSEQ multiplex PCR, and TCRdb kept only the in-frame ones, dropping some. The data show 150,000 to 250,000 clones, 82% seen once. V lost 6 bases to trimming and J lost 5 bases; unmatched junction nucleotides: 6. The CDR3 is 13 residues long. CDR1 is KGHSH and CDR2 is LQKENI in the germline V gene. The sample taken for sequencing was PBMCs. The V call is TRBV18, the J call TRBJ1-1, with TRBD1 matching over 7 bases. This TCR derives from a boy between 2 and 10 years old in good health and CMV-seronegative. The CDR3 DNA is TGTGCCAGCTCTCTCGACAGGGAGACTGAAGCTTTCTTT. Translated, it gives CASSLDRETEAFF.